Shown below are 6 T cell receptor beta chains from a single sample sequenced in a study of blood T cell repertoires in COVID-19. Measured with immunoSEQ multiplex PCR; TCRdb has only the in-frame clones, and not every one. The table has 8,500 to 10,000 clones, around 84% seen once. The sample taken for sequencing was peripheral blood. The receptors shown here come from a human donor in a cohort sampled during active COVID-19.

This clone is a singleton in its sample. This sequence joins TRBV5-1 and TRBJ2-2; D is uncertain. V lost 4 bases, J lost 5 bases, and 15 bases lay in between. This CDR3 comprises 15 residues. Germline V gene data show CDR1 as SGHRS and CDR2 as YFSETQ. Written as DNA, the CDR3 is TGCGCCAGCAGCGTTTCGACTTCGCTGACCGGGGAGCTGTTTTTT. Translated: CASSVSTSLTGELFF. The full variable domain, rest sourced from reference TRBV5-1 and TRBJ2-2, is KAGVTQTPRYLIKTRGQQVTLSCSPISGHRSVSWYQQTPGQGLQFLFEYFSETQRNKGNFPGRFSGRQFSNSRSEMNVSTLELGDSALYLCASSVSTSLTGELFFGEGSRLTVL.

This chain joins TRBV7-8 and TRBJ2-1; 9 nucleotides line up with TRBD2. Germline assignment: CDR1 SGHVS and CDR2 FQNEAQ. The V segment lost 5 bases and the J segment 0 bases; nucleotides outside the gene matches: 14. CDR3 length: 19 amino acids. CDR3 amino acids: CASSLSYVSGGFSYNEQFF. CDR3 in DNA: TGTGCCAGCAGCCTTTCCTACGTTAGCGGGGGCTTCTCCTACAATGAGCAGTTCTTC.

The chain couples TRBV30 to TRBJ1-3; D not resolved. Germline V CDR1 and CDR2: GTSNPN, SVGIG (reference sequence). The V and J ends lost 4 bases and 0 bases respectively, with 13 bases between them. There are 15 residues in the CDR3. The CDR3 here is CAWIHYPSSGNTIYF. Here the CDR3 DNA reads TGTGCCTGGATCCACTACCCCTCCTCTGGAAACACCATATATTTT.

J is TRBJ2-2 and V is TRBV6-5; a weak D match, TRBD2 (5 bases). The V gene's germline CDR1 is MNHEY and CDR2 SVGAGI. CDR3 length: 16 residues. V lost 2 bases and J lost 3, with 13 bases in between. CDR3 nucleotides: TGTGCCAGCAGTTACAATTCGGACTCCTACACCGGGGAGCTGTTTTTT. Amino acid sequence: CASSYNSDSYTGELFF.

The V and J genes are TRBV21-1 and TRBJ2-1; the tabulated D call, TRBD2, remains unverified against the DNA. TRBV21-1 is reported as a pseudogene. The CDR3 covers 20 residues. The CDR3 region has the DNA TGTGCCAGCAGCAGGAGAATTCGGCCCTACATCTGGAGCTCCTACAATGAGCAGTTCTTC. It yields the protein CASSRRIRPYIWSSYNEQFF.

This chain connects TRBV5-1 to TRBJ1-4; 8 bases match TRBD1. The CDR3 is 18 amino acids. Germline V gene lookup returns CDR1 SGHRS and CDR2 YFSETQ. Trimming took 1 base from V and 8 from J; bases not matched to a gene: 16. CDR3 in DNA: TGCGCCAGCAGCTTGACCGATATTCGACAGGGGATAGGAGAAAAACTGTTTTTT. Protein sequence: CASSLTDIRQGIGEKLFF. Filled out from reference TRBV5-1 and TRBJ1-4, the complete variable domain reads KAGVTQTPRYLIKTRGQQVTLSCSPISGHRSVSWYQQTPGQGLQFLFEYFSETQRNKGNFPGRFSGRQFSNSRSEMNVSTLELGDSALYLCASSLTDIRQGIGEKLFFGSGTQLSVL.